Described below is a single TCR beta chain sequence and its context. This entry is derived from a study of blood T cell repertoires in COVID-19. The wider study: Researchers got acute and convalescent COVID-19 samples from the United States, Italy and Spain. Sample material is recorded as cDNA or gDNA derived from T cells, B-cell-depleted T cells, or PBMCs.

The ends lost 4 bases at V and 3 bases at J; junction bases unmatched: 10. The CDR3 has 17 residues. Germline lookup yields CDR1 MGHRA and CDR2 YSYEKL. Clones were sequenced by immunoSEQ multiplex PCR, and TCRdb holds only the in-frame ones, with some missing. The sample records roughly 14,000 clones, 65% to 90% being singletons. The origin of this receptor is a woman aged 50 to 60 with active or convalescent COVID-19. The sample taken for sequencing was peripheral blood. The chain carries TRBV4-1 and TRBJ2-2; 8 nucleotides line up with TRBD2. For the CDR3, the DNA is TGCGCCAGCAGCCTAGTTAATATGGGACTAGACACCGGGGAGCTGTTTTTT. It translates to CASSLVNMGLDTGELFF.